This T cell receptor beta chain was recorded in a study of OX40 agonist ivuxolimab in advanced cancers. Sampling of blood occurred at baseline, cycle 4 day 1, and cycle 7 day 1. Method: immunoSEQ multiplex PCR; TCRdb's copy keeps in-frame clones and lacks some. This table holds approximately 53,000 clones, 90% to 95% found once. The clonotype comes from an adult with an advanced solid tumor such as melanoma, head and neck, liver or kidney cancer. The source was CD4+ or CD8+ T cells sorted from blood, collected in a trial of the OX40 agonist ivuxolimab.

CDR3 nucleotides: TGTGCCAGCAGCTTAGCGCCGGGCGAGCAGTACTTC. Translating gives CASSLAPGEQYF. The chain combines TRBV7-9 with TRBJ2-7; D is unclear. Germline CDR1 reads SEHNR; CDR2 reads FQNEAQ (reference sequence). V lost 0 bases and J lost 6, with 6 bases in between. CDR3 length: 12 amino acids.